The 29 T cell receptor beta chains reported below all come from one sample, sequenced in a study of blood T cell repertoires in COVID-19. Only in-frame clones appear in the TCRdb table, and some are missing; sequencing was by immunoSEQ multiplex PCR. The table includes 150,000 to 200,000 clones, 85% to 90% detected once. Material: PBMCs or T cells enriched from blood (not recorded which). Source of these receptors: a woman aged 40 to 50 in a cohort exposed to, infected with or recovered from COVID-19 (not recorded which).

The chain carries TRBV9 and TRBJ2-1; 7 positions match TRBD2. CDR3 size: 15 residues. Germline CDR1 is SGDLS and CDR2 is YYNGEE. The V and J ends lost 0 bases and 5 bases, in that order; junction bases with no gene match: 5. The CDR3 region is CASSVVPSGNNEQFF. CDR3 nucleotide sequence: TGTGCCAGCAGCGTAGTCCCTAGCGGAAACAATGAGCAGTTCTTC.

The V gene is TRBV10-3, the J gene TRBJ2-5; D remains ambiguous. This CDR3 has 14 residues. In germline, CDR1 is ENHRY, CDR2 SYGVKD. V dropped 2 bases and J dropped 2 bases, with 9 bases sitting between them. As DNA, the CDR3 is TGTGCCATCAGTGAGGTGCGGATACAAGAGACCCAGTACTTC. Translation gives CAISEVRIQETQYF.

V is TRBV9 and J is TRBJ1-4; D remains ambiguous. Between the trimmed V and J ends, which lost 0 bases and 6 bases, there was a span of 9 bases. The CDR3 covers 14 residues. The V gene's germline CDR1 is SGDLS and CDR2 YYNGEE. The CDR3 region is CASSVGVSDEKLFF. For the CDR3, the DNA is TGTGCCAGCAGCGTAGGAGTATCCGATGAAAAACTGTTTTTT.

To note about this clone: The same CDR3 also results from other DNA sequences found in this sample. V usage is TRBV5-1 and J usage is TRBJ1-1; D is unresolved. The CDR3 contains 14 residues. The germline CDR1 and CDR2 sequences are SGHRS and YFSETQ. V lost 4 bases to trimming and J lost 0 bases, with 10 bases between them. The CDR3: CASSLGSLNTEAFF. CDR3 DNA sequence: TGCGCCAGCAGCCTTGGGAGCTTGAACACTGAAGCTTTCTTT.

This clone has only a few counts. The gene calls are TRBV21-1 and TRBJ2-7; the table names TRBD1, a call not compared with the DNA. TRBV21-1 is recorded as a pseudogene. CDR3 length: 13 amino acids. CDR3 loop: CASRRTEAYEQYF. CDR3 DNA: TGTGCCAGCAGAAGGACAGAAGCCTACGAGCAGTACTTC.

This clone was found once. The chain links TRBV11-2 to TRBJ2-3; 13 positions agree with TRBD2. With 7 bases clipped from V and 11 bases from J, the junction kept 9 bases outside the gene matches. Looked up from germline, CDR1 is SGHAT and CDR2 is FQNNGV. CDR3 size: 14 residues. The CDR3 region has the DNA TGTGCCAGCAACCCGGGACTAGCGGGACTTGGGCAGTATTTT. Amino acid sequence: CASNPGLAGLGQYF.

The J gene is TRBJ1-2, the V gene TRBV7-2; D unresolved. V gave up 0 bases and J gave up 2 bases, with 7 bases separating them. Germline assignment: CDR1 SGHTA and CDR2 FQGNSA. The CDR3 is made up of 14 amino acids. CDR3 in amino acids: CASSLAETNYGYTF. DNA for the CDR3: TGTGCCAGCAGCTTAGCGGAGACCAACTATGGCTACACCTTC.

This sequence joins TRBV10-1 and TRBJ2-2; D call uncertain. The CDR3 spans 15 residues. Deletions cut 3 bases from V and 0 bases from J, with 8 bases between. Looked up from germline, CDR1 is WNHNN and CDR2 is SYGVQD (reference sequence). Written as DNA, the CDR3 is TGCGCCAGCAGTGACCCAGGTCCGAACACCGGGGAGCTGTTTTTT. The encoded protein is CASSDPGPNTGELFF.

This chain uses TRBV19 with TRBJ1-6; D perhaps matches TRBD1 (6 bases). Deletions cut 5 bases from V and 9 bases from J, with 17 bases between. CDR1 and CDR2 from the germline V gene are LNHDA and SQIVND (reference sequence). The CDR3 is 15 amino acids. CDR3 sequence (DNA): TGTGCCAGTAGTCCCTCCGGGGACACCGGTTCACCCCTCCACTTT. Protein: CASSPSGDTGSPLHF.

This clone turned up a few times. The V call is TRBV14, the J call TRBJ2-1; the match to TRBD2 covers 13 bases. The junction had 7 bases not matched to a gene; V was cut back by 5 bases and J by 9 bases. The CDR3 totals 15 residues. Germline assignment: CDR1 SGHDN and CDR2 FVKESK. As DNA, the CDR3 is TGTGCCAGCAGCAACGGACTAGCGGGAGTGAGTGAGCAGTTCTTC. It specifies CASSNGLAGVSEQFF.

The CDR3 DNA follows: TGTGCCAGCAGCTTACGCTTGGGGGCGGAAGGGACTGAAGCTTTCTTT. It yields the protein CASSLRLGAEGTEAFF. The rearrangement uses TRBV7-6 and TRBJ1-1; TRBD1 might be the D (6 bases). CDR1 is SGHVS, CDR2 FNYEAQ, per germline. The CDR3 extends over 16 amino acids. Trimming pared 2 bases from V and 5 bases from J, leaving 18 bases between.

This clone was recorded only once. The rearrangement links TRBV9 to TRBJ2-2, with D perhaps matching TRBD1 (6 bases). The V end lost 0 bases, the J end lost 5 bases, and 11 bases lay between the germline ends. The V gene's germline CDR1 is SGDLS and CDR2 YYNGEE. The CDR3 contains 15 residues. The CDR3 DNA is TGTGCCAGCAGCGTAGTACAGGGAAGGACCGGGGAGCTGTTTTTT. Protein product: CASSVVQGRTGELFF.

V is TRBV7-9 and J is TRBJ2-3; the match to TRBD2 covers 11 bases. The CDR3 consists of 17 residues. Germline CDR1 is SEHNR and CDR2 is FQNEAQ (reference sequence). Losses at the gene ends were 2 bases for V and 3 bases for J; bases not matched to a gene: 7. The CDR3 reads CASSLPLAGASTDTQYF. CDR3 coding DNA: TGTGCCAGCAGCTTACCACTAGCGGGAGCCTCGACAGATACGCAGTATTTT.

The V call is TRBV7-6, the J call TRBJ1-2; perhaps TRBD1 as D (5 bases). V lost 8 bases to trimming and J lost 5 bases, with 18 bases between them. The CDR3 contains 14 residues. Germline CDR1 SGHVS, CDR2 FNYEAQ. The DNA for the CDR3 is TGTGCCAGCTCTCGCGACAGCACAGGATATGGCTACACCTTC. Protein sequence: CASSRDSTGYGYTF.

The rearrangement uses TRBV7-9 and TRBJ2-7; 8 bases fit TRBD2. Germline lookup yields CDR1 SEHNR and CDR2 FQNEAQ (reference sequence). The CDR3 has 13 residues. Germline trimming cut 2 bases from V and 3 bases from J; bases unmatched to any gene: 0. This CDR3 is CASSLTSGYEQYF. CDR3 in DNA: TGTGCCAGCAGCTTAACTAGCGGCTACGAGCAGTACTTC. Together with reference TRBV7-9 and TRBJ2-7, the CDR3 gives the full variable domain: DTGVSQNPRHKITKRGQNVTFRCDPISEHNRLYWYRQTLGQGPEFLTYFQNEAQLEKSRLLSDRFSAERPKGSFSTLEIQRTEQGDSAMYLCASSLTSGYEQYFGPGTRLTVT.

With respect to this clone: The sample holds other DNA sequences that translate to the same CDR3. This rearrangement joins TRBV5-1 to TRBJ1-1, with 7 nucleotides matching TRBD1. CDR3 length: 15 amino acids. J lost 1 base, V lost 4 bases, and 7 bases had no gene match. In germline, CDR1 is SGHRS, CDR2 YFSETQ. Written as DNA, the CDR3 is TGCGCCAGCAGCCTGACCGGGACAGAGAACACTGAAGCTTTCTTT. This translates into CASSLTGTENTEAFF.

V and J are TRBV10-3 and TRBJ1-2; 7 nucleotides match TRBD1. CDR1 is ENHRY, CDR2 SYGVKD, per germline. The CDR3 spans 14 residues. The V gene end was trimmed by 4 bases and the J gene end by 3 bases; junction bases not matched to a gene: 5. Written as DNA, the CDR3 is TGTGCCATCAGTGGGGCAGGGGGAGACTATGGCTACACCTTC. It specifies CAISGAGGDYGYTF.

The chain is built from TRBV13 and TRBJ2-5; weak D call: TRBD2 (6 bases). Germline assignment: CDR1 PRHDT and CDR2 FYEKMQ (reference sequence). V was trimmed by 10 bases and J by 2 bases, leaving 14 bases between them. The CDR3 contains 13 residues. In DNA, the CDR3 is TGTGCCACCCAGGAGGGGCGGCAAGAGACCCAGTACTTC. Translated, it gives CATQEGRQETQYF.

This rearrangement joins TRBV25-1 to TRBJ2-3; 9 bases fit TRBD1. V shed 5 bases, J shed 2 bases, and the junction held 2 bases outside the gene matches. The CDR3 runs to 14 residues. Germline assignment: CDR1 MGHDK and CDR2 SYGVNS. The CDR3 is CASSRDRATDTQYF. DNA of the CDR3: TGTGCCAGCAGTCGGGACAGGGCCACAGATACGCAGTATTTT.

V and J are TRBV28 and TRBJ2-2; maybe TRBD1 (6 bases). V was pared by 4 bases and J by 4 bases, with 19 bases between. CDR3 length: 17 amino acids. CDR1 and CDR2 from the germline V gene are MDHEN and SYDVKM. Written as DNA, the CDR3 is TGTGCCAGCAGTTCACTTTACACCGACAGGATCACCGGGGAGCTGTTTTTT. Translating gives CASSSLYTDRITGELFF.

This clone was counted a single time. V and J are TRBV11-3 and TRBJ1-1; D is unclear. The ends were cut back, 5 bases at V and 3 bases at J, with 10 bases in the middle. The germline gives CDR1 SGHNT, CDR2 YENEEA. The CDR3 has 13 residues. The CDR3 sequence: CASSRDRDTEAFF. The CDR3 bases are TGTGCCAGCAGCCGCGATAGAGACACTGAAGCTTTCTTT. The variable domain in full, completed from reference TRBV11-3 and TRBJ1-1, reads EAGVVQSPRYKIIEKKQPVAFWCNPISGHNTLYWYLQNLGQGPELLIRYENEEAVDDSQLPKDRFSAERLKGVDSTLKIQPAELGDSAVYLCASSRDRDTEAFFGQGTRLTVV.

The chain joins TRBV27 to TRBJ1-2; TRBD1 agrees at 10 bases. V trimming: 6 bases; J trimming: 2 bases; junction bases outside the gene matches: 6. This CDR3 contains 15 residues. Germline CDR1 reads MNHEY; CDR2 reads SMNVEV (reference sequence). The CDR3 region is CASSLGQGGNYGYTF. The CDR3 nucleotides read TGTGCCAGCAGCCTAGGACAGGGGGGGAACTATGGCTACACCTTC.

This clone appeared a single time. The V gene is TRBV10-3, the J gene TRBJ2-3, with 10 bases fitting TRBD2. The CDR3 has 14 residues. Looked up from germline, CDR1 is ENHRY and CDR2 is SYGVKD. V dropped 6 bases and J dropped 8; count of bases not matched to a gene: 8. CDR3 sequence: CAISAPGLAFTQYF. The CDR3 DNA is TGTGCCATCAGCGCCCCGGGACTAGCGTTTACGCAGTATTTT.

This clone was recorded once. The chain employs TRBV4-1 and TRBJ1-5; weak D call: TRBD1 (5 bases). CDR1 and CDR2 from the germline V gene are MGHRA and YSYEKL. Deletions cut 4 bases from V and 10 bases from J, with 17 bases between. The CDR3 covers 14 residues. The CDR3 coding sequence is TGCGCCAGCAGCCTCCGGGACTCCGCTTTCCCCCAGCATTTT. Translating gives CASSLRDSAFPQHF.

The chain joins TRBV5-1 to TRBJ1-4; TRBD1 aligns across 8 bases. Unmatched junction bases numbered 10, after V lost 2 bases and J lost 4 bases. The CDR3 totals 17 residues. CDR1 SGHRS and CDR2 YFSETQ come from the germline V gene. CDR3 DNA sequence: TGCGCCAGCAGCTTTTCCCCCTTTGGACAGGGTAATGAAAAACTGTTTTTT. It encodes CASSFSPFGQGNEKLFF.

This chain connects TRBV6-4 to TRBJ2-3; D not certain. The V gene's germline CDR1 is MRHNA and CDR2 SNTAGT. CDR3 length: 16 amino acids. Trimming took 2 bases from V and 2 from J, leaving 14 bases between them. The CDR3 reads CASSDQGDSSTDTQYF. The CDR3 DNA reads TGTGCCAGCAGTGACCAAGGTGACTCGTCCACAGATACGCAGTATTTT.

The chain uses TRBV4-1 and TRBJ2-7; TRBD1 aligns across 11 bases. The length of the CDR3 is 16 residues. The V gene end was trimmed by 0 bases and the J gene end by 2 bases; junction bases not matched to a gene: 3. Germline V gene lookup returns CDR1 MGHRA and CDR2 YSYEKL. CDR3 in DNA: TGCGCCAGCAGCCAAGAGCCGGGACAGGGGGCCTACGAGCAGTACTTC. Protein sequence: CASSQEPGQGAYEQYF.

In its sample, this clone was seen once. The rearrangement joins TRBV27 to TRBJ1-3; 7 bases align to TRBD1. The V segment lost 5 bases and the J segment 2 bases; nucleotides outside the gene matches: 6. Germline V gene lookup returns CDR1 MNHEY and CDR2 SMNVEV (reference sequence). The CDR3 totals 15 residues. In DNA, the CDR3 is TGTGCCAGCAGTCCCGGGACAGTCCCTGGAAACACCATATATTTT. This encodes CASSPGTVPGNTIYF.

DNA of the CDR3: TGTGCCAGCAGCTTAGAGGAACAGGCGTATAGCACAGATACGCAGTATTTT. Amino acids: CASSLEEQAYSTDTQYF. The chain couples TRBV7-9 to TRBJ2-3, with a weak D call TRBD1 (5 bases). Germline V lookup: CDR1 SEHNR, CDR2 FQNEAQ (reference sequence). The V end was cut by 1 base, the J end by 0 bases, with 14 bases between. The CDR3 extends over 17 amino acids. The full variable domain, rest sourced from reference TRBV7-9 and TRBJ2-3, is DTGVSQNPRHKITKRGQNVTFRCDPISEHNRLYWYRQTLGQGPEFLTYFQNEAQLEKSRLLSDRFSAERPKGSFSTLEIQRTEQGDSAMYLCASSLEEQAYSTDTQYFGPGTRLTVL.